The entry below gives a single T cell receptor beta chain sequence along with its context. The V gene end was trimmed by 6 bases and the J gene end by 1 base; junction bases not matched to a gene: 5. The germline V gene encodes CDR1 SQVTM and CDR2 ANQGSEA. CDR3 length: 14 residues. These data belong to a study of technical replicates of blood from a handful of donors. Assay: immunoSEQ multiplex PCR; the TCRdb copy retains only in-frame clones and omits some. The profile covers around 90,000 clones, with around 94% appearing a single time and 0.25% taken by the ten largest. The material sequenced was T cells isolated from PBMCs. The TCR was taken from a human donor in good health. The rearrangement links TRBV29-1 to TRBJ2-7, with TRBD1 identical over 11 bases. The CDR3 nucleotides are TGCAGCGTCCATGGGACAGGGGGATCCTACGAGCAGTACTTC. Translation gives CSVHGTGGSYEQYF.